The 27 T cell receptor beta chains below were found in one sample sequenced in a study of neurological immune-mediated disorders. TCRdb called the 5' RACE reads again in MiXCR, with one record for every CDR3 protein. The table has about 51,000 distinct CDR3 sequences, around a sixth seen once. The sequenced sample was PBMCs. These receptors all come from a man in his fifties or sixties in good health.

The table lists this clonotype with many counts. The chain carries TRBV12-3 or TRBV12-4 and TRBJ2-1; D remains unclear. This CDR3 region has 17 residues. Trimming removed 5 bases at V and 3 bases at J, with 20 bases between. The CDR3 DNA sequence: TGTGCCAGCAGTCCCGTAACCAAACGCACCAGCTACAATGAGCAGTTCTTC. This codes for CASSPVTKRTSYNEQFF.

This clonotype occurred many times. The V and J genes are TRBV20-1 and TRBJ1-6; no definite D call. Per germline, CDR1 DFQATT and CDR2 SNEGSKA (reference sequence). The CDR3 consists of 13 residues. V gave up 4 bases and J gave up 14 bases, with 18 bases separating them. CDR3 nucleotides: TGCAGTGCTACAACCGGCAGCCGAGGTACCCTCCACTTT. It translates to CSATTGSRGTLHF.

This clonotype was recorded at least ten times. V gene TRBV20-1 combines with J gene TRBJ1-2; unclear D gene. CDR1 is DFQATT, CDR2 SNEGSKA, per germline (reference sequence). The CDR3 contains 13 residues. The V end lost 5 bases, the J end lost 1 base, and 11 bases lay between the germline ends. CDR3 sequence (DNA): TGCAGTGCTCCCCACAGCCTTAACTATGGCTACACCTTC. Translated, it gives CSAPHSLNYGYTF.

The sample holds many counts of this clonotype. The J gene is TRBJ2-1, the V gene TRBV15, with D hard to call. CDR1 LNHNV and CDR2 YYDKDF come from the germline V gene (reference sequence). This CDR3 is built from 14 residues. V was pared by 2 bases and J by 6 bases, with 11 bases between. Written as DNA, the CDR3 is TGTGCCACCAGCAGATCATTGACCGGCAATGAGCAGTTCTTC. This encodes CATSRSLTGNEQFF.

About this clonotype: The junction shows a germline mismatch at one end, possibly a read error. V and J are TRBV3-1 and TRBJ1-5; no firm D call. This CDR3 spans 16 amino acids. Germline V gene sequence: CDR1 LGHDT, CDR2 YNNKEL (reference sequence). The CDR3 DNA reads TGTGCCATCAGCCCCCAGGCAGGTCTGGGCAATCAGCCCCAGCATTTT. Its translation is CAISPQAGLGNQPQHF.

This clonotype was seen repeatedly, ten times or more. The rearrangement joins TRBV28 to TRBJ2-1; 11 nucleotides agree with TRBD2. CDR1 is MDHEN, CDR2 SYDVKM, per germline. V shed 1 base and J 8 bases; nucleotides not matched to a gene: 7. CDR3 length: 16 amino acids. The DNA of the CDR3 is TGTGCCAGCAGTTTATTGACTAGCGGGACAGTCGATGAGCAGTTCTTC. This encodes CASSLLTSGTVDEQFF.

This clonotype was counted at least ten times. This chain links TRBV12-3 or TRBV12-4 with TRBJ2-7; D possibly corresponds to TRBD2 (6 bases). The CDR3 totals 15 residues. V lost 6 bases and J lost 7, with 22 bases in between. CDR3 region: CASSPRLGSLGEQYF. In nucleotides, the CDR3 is TGTGCCAGCAGCCCTCGACTAGGATCCTTGGGGGAGCAGTACTTC.

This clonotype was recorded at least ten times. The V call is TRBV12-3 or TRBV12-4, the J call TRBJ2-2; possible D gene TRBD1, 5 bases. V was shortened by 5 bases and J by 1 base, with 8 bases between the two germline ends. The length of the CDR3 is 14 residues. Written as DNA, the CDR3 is TGTGCCAGCAGTCGACAGAAGAACACCGGGGAGCTGTTTTTT. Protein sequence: CASSRQKNTGELFF.

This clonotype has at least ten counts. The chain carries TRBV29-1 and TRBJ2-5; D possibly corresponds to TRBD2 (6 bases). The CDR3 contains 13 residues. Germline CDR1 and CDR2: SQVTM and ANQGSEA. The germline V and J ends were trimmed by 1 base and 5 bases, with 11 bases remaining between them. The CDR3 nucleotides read TGCAGCGTTGAAGTCGGGAGTATGGAGACCCAGTACTTC. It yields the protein CSVEVGSMETQYF.

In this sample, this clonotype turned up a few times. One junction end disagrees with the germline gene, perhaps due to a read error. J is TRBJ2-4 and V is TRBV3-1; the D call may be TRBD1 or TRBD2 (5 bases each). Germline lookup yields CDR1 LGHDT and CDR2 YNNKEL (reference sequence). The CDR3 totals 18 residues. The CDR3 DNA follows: TGTGTCAGCAGCCAAGATCTAAGAAGGGGTATTCGGAGGAACATTCAGTACTTC. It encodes CVSSQDLRRGIRRNIQYF.

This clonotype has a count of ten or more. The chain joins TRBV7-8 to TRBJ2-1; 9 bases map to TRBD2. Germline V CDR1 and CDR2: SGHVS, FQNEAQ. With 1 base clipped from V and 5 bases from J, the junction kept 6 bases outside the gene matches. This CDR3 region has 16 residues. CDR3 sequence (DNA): TGTGCCAGCAGCTTAGGGGCGGGAGGGGGCAACAATGAGCAGTTCTTC. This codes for CASSLGAGGGNNEQFF.

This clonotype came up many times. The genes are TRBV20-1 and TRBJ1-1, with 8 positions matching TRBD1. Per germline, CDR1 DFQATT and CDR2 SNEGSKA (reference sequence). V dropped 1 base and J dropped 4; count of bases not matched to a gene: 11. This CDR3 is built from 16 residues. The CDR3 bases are TGCAGTGCTAGAGTCGGGTTGGGTCAGGGGGCCACTGAAGCTTTCTTT. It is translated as CSARVGLGQGATEAFF.

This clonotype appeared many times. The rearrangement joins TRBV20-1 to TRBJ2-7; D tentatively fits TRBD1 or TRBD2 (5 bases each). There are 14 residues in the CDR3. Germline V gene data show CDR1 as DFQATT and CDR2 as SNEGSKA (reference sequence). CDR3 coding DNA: TGCAGCGCCGCCGAGGGGTCGGCAGTCCACGAGCAGTACTTC. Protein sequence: CSAAEGSAVHEQYF.

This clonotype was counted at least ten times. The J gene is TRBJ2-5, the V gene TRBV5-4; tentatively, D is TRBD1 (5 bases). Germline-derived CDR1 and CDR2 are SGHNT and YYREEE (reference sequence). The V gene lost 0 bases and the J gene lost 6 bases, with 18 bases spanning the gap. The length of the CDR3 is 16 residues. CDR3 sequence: CASSLDPAGMRQTQYF. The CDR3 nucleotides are TGTGCCAGCAGCTTGGATCCCGCAGGGATGAGGCAGACCCAGTACTTC.

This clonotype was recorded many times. The CDR3 DNA sequence: TGTGCCACCAGCAGAGACAGGTTAGGCATTCAGTACTTC. This encodes CATSRDRLGIQYF. The rearrangement links TRBV15 to TRBJ2-4; D ambiguous. Germline CDR1 LNHNV, CDR2 YYDKDF (reference sequence). The CDR3 covers 13 residues. Between the trimmed V and J ends, which lost 0 bases and 9 bases, there was a span of 9 bases.

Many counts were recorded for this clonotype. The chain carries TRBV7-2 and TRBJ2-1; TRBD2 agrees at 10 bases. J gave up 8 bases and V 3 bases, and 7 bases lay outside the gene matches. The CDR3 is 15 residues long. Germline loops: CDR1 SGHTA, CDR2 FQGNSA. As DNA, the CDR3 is TGTGCCAGCAGCTTCCCACTAGCGGGAAACCATGAGCAGTTCTTC. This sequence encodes CASSFPLAGNHEQFF. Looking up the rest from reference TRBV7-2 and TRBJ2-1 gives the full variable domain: GAGVSQSPSNKVTEKGKDVELRCDPISGHTALYWYRQSLGQGLEFLIYFQGNSAPDKSGLPSDRFSAERTGGSVSTLTIQRTQQEDSAVYLCASSFPLAGNHEQFFGPGTRLTVL.

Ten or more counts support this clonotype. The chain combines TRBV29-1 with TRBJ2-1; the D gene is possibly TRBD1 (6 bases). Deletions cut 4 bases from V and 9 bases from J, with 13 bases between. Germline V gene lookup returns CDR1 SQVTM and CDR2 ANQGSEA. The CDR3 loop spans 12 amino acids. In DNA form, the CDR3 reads TGCAGCGTTGGACAGGCGGGTGGTGAGCAGTTCTTC. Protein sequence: CSVGQAGGEQFF.

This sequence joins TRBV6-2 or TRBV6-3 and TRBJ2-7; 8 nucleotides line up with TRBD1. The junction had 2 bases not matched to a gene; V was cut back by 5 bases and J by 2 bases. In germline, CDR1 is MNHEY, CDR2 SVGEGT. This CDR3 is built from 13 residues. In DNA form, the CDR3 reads TGTGCCAGCAGTGGACAGGGAACCTACGAGCAGTACTTC. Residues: CASSGQGTYEQYF.

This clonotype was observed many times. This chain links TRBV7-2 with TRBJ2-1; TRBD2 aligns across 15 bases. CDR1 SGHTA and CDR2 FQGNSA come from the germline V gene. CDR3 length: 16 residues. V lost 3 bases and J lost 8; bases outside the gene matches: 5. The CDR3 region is CASSFGLAGGRDEQFF. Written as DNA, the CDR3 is TGTGCCAGCAGCTTTGGACTAGCGGGAGGGCGTGATGAGCAGTTCTTC.

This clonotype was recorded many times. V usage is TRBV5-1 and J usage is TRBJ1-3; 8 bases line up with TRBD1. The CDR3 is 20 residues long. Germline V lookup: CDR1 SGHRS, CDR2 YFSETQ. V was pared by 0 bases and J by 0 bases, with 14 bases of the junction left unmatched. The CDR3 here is CASSLAHIGTGTNSGNTIYF. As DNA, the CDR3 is TGCGCCAGCAGCTTGGCTCATATCGGGACAGGAACCAACTCTGGAAACACCATATATTTT.

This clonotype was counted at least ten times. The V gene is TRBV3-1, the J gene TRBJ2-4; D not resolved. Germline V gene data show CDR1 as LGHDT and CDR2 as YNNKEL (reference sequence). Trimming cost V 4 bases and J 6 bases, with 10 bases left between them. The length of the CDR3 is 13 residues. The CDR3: CASSLVSVNIQYF. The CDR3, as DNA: TGTGCCAGCAGCCTCGTGAGCGTAAACATTCAGTACTTC.

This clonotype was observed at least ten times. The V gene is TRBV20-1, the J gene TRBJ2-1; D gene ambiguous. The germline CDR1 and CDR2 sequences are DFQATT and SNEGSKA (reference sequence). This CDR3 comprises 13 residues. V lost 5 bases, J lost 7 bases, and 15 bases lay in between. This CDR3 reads CSALAGSGNEQFF. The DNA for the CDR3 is TGCAGTGCTCTGGCCGGCAGTGGGAATGAGCAGTTCTTC.

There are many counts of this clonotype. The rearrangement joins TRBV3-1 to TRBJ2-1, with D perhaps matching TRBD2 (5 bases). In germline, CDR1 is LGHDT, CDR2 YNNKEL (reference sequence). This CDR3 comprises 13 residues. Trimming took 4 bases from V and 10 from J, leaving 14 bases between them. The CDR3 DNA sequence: TGTGCCAGCAGCCCACTAGACCCGAGGGAGCAGTTCTTC. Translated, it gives CASSPLDPREQFF.

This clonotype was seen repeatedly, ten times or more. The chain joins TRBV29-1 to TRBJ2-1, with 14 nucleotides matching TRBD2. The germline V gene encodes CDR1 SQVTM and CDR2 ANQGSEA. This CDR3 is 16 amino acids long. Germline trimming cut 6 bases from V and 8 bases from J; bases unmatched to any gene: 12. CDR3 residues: CSVRSLTSGRAYEQFF. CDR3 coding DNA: TGCAGCGTCCGGTCCCTGACTAGCGGGAGGGCGTATGAGCAGTTCTTC.

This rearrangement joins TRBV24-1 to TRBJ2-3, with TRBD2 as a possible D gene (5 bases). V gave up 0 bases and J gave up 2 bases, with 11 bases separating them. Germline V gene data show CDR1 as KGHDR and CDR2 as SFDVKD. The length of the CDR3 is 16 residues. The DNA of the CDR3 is TGTGCCACCAGTGATTTGTTTGGGGAGTCCACAGATACGCAGTATTTT. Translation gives CATSDLFGESTDTQYF.

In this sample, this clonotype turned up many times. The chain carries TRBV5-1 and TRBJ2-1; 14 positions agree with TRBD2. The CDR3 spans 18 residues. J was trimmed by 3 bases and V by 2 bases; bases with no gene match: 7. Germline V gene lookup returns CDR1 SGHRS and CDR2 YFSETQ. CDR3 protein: CASSLQGGLAGGYNEQFF. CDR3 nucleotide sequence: TGCGCCAGCAGCTTACAGGGCGGACTAGCGGGGGGCTACAATGAGCAGTTCTTC.

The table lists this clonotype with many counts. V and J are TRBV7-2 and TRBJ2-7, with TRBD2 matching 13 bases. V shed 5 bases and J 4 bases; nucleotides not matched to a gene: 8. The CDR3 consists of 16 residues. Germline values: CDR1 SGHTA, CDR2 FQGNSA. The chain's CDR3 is CASSLSRTSGSYEQYF. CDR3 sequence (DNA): TGTGCCAGCAGCCTATCAAGGACTAGCGGGAGTTACGAGCAGTACTTC.